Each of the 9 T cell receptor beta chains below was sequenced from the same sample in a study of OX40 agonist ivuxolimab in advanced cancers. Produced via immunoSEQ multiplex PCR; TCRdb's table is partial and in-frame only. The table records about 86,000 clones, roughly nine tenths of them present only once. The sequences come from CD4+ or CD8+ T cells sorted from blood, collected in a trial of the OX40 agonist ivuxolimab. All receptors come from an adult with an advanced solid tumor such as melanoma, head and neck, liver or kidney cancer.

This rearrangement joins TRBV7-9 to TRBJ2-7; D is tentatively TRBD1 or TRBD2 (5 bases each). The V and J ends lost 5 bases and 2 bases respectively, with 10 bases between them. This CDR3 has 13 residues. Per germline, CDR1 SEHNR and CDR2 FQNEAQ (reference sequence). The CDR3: CASSTRDPYEQYF. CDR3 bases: TGTGCCAGCAGCACCAGGGACCCCTACGAGCAGTACTTC.

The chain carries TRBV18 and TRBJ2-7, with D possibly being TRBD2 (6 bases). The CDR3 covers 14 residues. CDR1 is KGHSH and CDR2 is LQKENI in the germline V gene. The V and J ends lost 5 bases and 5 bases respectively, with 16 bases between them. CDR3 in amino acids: CASSSSAPPHEQYF. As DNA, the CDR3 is TGTGCCAGCTCATCTAGCGCGCCACCCCACGAGCAGTACTTC.

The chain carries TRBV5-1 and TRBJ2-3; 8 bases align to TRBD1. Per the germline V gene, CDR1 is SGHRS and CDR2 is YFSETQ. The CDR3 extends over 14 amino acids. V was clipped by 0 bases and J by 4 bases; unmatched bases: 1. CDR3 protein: CASSLGRGPDTQYF. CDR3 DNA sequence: TGCGCCAGCAGCTTGGGCAGGGGGCCAGATACGCAGTATTTT.

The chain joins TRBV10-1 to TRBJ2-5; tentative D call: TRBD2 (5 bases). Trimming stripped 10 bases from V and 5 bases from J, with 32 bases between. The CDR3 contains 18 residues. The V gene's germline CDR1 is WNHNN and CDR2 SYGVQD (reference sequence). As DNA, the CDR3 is TGCGCCACCAATGCGGCCAAGAGGGAGATTAGTTCGTGGGAGACCCAGTACTTC. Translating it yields CATNAAKREISSWETQYF.

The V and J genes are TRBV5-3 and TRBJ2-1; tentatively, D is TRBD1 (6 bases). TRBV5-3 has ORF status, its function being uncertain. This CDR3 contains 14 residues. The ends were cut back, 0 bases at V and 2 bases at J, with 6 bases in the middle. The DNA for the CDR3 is TGTGCCAGAAGCTTGGGACAGGCCTACAATGAGCAGTTCTTC. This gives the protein CARSLGQAYNEQFF.

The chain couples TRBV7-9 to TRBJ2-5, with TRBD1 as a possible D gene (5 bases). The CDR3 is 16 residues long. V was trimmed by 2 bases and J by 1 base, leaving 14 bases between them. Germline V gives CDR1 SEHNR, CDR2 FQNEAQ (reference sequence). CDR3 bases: TGTGCCAGCAGCTTAATACTACAGGCTCCCCAAGAGACCCAGTACTTC. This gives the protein CASSLILQAPQETQYF.

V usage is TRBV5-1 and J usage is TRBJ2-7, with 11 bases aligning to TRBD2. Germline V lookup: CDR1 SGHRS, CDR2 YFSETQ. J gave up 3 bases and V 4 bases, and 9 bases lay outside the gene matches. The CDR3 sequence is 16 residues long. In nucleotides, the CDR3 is TGCGCCAGCAGCCGTAGGACTAGCGGGCGGGACTACGAGCAGTACTTC. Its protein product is CASSRRTSGRDYEQYF. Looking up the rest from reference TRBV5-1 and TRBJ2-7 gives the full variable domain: KAGVTQTPRYLIKTRGQQVTLSCSPISGHRSVSWYQQTPGQGLQFLFEYFSETQRNKGNFPGRFSGRQFSNSRSEMNVSTLELGDSALYLCASSRRTSGRDYEQYFGPGTRLTVT.

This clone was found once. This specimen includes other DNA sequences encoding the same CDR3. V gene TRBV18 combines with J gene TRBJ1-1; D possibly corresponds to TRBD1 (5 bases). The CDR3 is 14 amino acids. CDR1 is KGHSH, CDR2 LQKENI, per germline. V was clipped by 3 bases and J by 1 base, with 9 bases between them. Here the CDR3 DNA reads TGTGCCAGCTCACCGGGGAGGGGGAACACTGAAGCTTTCTTT. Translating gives CASSPGRGNTEAFF.

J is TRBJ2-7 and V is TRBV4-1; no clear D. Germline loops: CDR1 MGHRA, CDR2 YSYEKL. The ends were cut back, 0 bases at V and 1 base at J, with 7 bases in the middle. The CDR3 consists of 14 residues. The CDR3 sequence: CASSQDTPSYEQYF. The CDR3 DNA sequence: TGCGCCAGCAGCCAAGATACCCCTTCCTACGAGCAGTACTTC.